These T cell receptor beta chains were read from a single sample in a study of blood T cells in healthy people across ages. TCRdb called the 5' RACE reads again in MiXCR, with one record for every CDR3 protein. Found here are 700,000 or so distinct CDR3 sequences, around two fifths of them singletons; the top ten hold 25% to 35%. Material: blood. The receptors shown here come from a man at least 80 years old in good health. Each CDR3 is given with its conserved first and last residue. A D gene is named only where the DNA matches it firmly. Part of the rows lack a size; the others show once, few, many or a class for expanded clones.

j_call	d_call	v_call	clone_size	cdr3_nt	cdr3_aa
TRBJ2-1	-	TRBV7-2	few	TGTGCCAGCAGCTCCTCTAGCACCCATGAGCAGTTCTTC	CASSSSSTHEQFF
TRBJ2-5	-	TRBV3-1	-	TGTGCCAGCGGCCAATCAAGGACAGAGACCCAGTACTTC	CASGQSRTETQYF
TRBJ2-3	-	TRBV20-1	-	TGCAGTGCTAGAGACGGGCTCAGGGGCACAGATACGCAGTATTTT	CSARDGLRGTDTQYF
TRBJ1-1	TRBD1	TRBV20-1	-	TGCAGTGCTAGTCGGACAGGATATAACACTGAAGCTTTCTTT	CSASRTGYNTEAFF
TRBJ1-3	-	TRBV4-1	-	TGCGCCAGCAGCCGGGGCGGAACGGAGGACTCTGGAAACACCATATATTTT	CASSRGGTEDSGNTIYF
TRBJ1-6	-	TRBV21-1	few	TGTGCCAGCAGCAAAGCCCGGACAGCTAGCAATTCACCCCTCCACTTT	CASSKARTASNSPLHF
TRBJ1-6	TRBD1	TRBV6-5	-	TGTGCCAGCAGGGCAAATACAGGGGTTCGTTCACCCCTCCACTTT	CASRANTGVRSPLHF
TRBJ2-1	-	TRBV10-3	-	TGTGCCATCAGTGAGCAAGGGGGGACTTCTTACAATGAGCAGTTCTTC	CAISEQGGTSYNEQFF
TRBJ1-1	TRBD1	TRBV5-1	-	TGCGCCAGCAGCTTGGGGACAGGCTTCAACACTGAAGCTTTCTTT	CASSLGTGFNTEAFF
TRBJ2-5	-	TRBV20-1	-	TGCAGTGCTAGAGATTCTAGACGCCCCCAAGAGACCCAGTACTTC	CSARDSRRPQETQYF
TRBJ2-5	-	TRBV14	many	TGTGCCAGCAGCCGGGGGGCCCCTCAAGAGACCCAGTACTTC	CASSRGAPQETQYF